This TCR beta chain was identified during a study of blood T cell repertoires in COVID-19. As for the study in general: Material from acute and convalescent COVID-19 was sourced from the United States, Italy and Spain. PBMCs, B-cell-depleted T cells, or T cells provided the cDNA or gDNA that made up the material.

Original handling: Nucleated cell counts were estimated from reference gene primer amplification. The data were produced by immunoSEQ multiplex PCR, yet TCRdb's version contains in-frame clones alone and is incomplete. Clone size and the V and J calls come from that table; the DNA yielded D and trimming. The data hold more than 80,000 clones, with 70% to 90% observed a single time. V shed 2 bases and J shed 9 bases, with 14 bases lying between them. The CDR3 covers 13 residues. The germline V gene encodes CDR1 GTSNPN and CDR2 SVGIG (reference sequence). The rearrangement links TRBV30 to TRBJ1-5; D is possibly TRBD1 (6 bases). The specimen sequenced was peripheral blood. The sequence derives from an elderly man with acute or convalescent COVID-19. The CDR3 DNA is TGTGCCTGGAGTTTGGACAGCAACGGGCCCCAGCATTTT. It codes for CAWSLDSNGPQHF.